The 3 T cell receptor beta chains presented below share a single source sample, sequenced in a study of blood T cells in healthy people across ages. A second about 6 to 12 cycle PCR used barcoded and J-beta primers. TCRdb analysed the 5' RACE reads with MiXCR anew, one entry per CDR3 protein. The sample carries approximately 1,700,000 distinct CDR3 sequences, about 39% recorded once. Sequencing was done on a sample of blood. Receptors were obtained from a human donor in good health.

The chain recombines TRBV9 with TRBJ2-1, with no clear D. This CDR3 region has 16 residues. CDR1 and CDR2 from the germline V gene are SGDLS and YYNGEE. The V end was cut by 1 base, the J end by 0 bases, with 11 bases between. Here the CDR3 DNA reads TGTGCCAGCAGCGTAAATCCGCGGAGCTCCTACAATGAGCAGTTCTTC. Protein: CASSVNPRSSYNEQFF.

This clonotype was found a few times. The chain recombines TRBV2 with TRBJ2-3; D ambiguous. V was clipped by 2 bases and J by 2 bases, with 8 bases between them. CDR1 and CDR2 from the germline V gene are SNHLY and FYNNEI. There are 14 residues in the CDR3. DNA of the CDR3: TGTGCCAGCAGTGAATCAGGTCTCACAGATACGCAGTATTTT. It encodes CASSESGLTDTQYF.

This chain joins TRBV7-2 and TRBJ2-7; D call uncertain. The CDR3 has 14 residues. Germline V CDR1 and CDR2: SGHTA, FQGNSA. V lost 8 bases, J lost 1 base, and 15 bases lay in between. CDR3 bases: TGTGCCAGCCTGGAGCGTTCCCTTTCCTACGAGCAGTACTTC. This encodes CASLERSLSYEQYF.